Described below is a single T cell receptor beta chain sequence and its context. These data are taken from a study of type 1 regulatory T cells. Study context: T-allo10 is a Tr1-enriched, alloantigen-specific CD4 T cell product made in vitro.

This CDR3 contains 11 residues. Trimming took off 4 bases at V and 14 bases at J, with 13 bases between the two ends. Germline CDR1 reads SGHKS; CDR2 reads YYEKEE (reference sequence). TCRdb reprocessed the reads with MiXCR, giving one entry per CDR3 protein. This table has about 97,000 distinct CDR3 sequences, around a third appearing once. V is TRBV5-5 and J is TRBJ2-1, with D perhaps assigned TRBD1 or TRBD2 (5 bases each). This TCR derives from a human donor in good health. Sequences were obtained from CD4+ T cells, either the whole sample or a sorted fraction (not recorded which). Here the CDR3 DNA reads TGTGCCAGCAGCGAGTCGGGGCTTAAGTTCTTC. It encodes CASSESGLKFF.